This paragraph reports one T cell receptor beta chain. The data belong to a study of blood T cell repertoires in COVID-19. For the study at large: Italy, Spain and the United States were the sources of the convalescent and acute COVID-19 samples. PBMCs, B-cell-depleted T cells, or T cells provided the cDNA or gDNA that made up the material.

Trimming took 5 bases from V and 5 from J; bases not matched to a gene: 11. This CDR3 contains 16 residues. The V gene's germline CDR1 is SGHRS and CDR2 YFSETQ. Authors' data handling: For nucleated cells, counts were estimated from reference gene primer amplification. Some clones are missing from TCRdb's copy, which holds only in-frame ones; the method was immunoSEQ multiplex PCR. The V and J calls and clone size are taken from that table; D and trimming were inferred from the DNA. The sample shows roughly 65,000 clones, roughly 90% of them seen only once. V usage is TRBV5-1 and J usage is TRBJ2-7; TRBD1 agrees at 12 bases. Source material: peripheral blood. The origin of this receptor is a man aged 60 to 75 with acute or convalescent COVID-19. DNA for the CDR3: TGCGCCAGCAGGCGCACCGGGACAGGGGGCCAGCACGAGCAGTACTTC. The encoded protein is CASRRTGTGGQHEQYF.